This T cell receptor beta chain is from a study of chemoradiotherapy in HPV16-positive cancers. Study at large: A couple of HPV16-positive patients' cells yielded candidate HPV-specific clones and common motifs.

This clone was seen a single time. Its antigen is not identified. The CDR3 has 13 residues. The germline V and J ends were trimmed by 5 bases and 7 bases, with 11 bases remaining between them. Germline V gives CDR1 MNHNY, CDR2 SVGAGI (reference sequence). Method: immunoSEQ multiplex PCR; TCRdb's copy keeps in-frame clones and lacks some. This table holds several thousand clones, about 91% found once. Samples were taken several times over chemoradiotherapy. Study-wide results and caveats: The functional HPV-specific definition rests on just a couple of HPV16-positive patients.

The chain employs TRBV6-6 and TRBJ2-2; D is perhaps TRBD2 (5 bases). The sample in question was tumor tissue, obtained from a patient who underwent chemoradiotherapy. The sequence came from a human donor with HPV-associated anogenital cancer. CDR3 nucleotides: TGTGCCAGCAGTCGGACTGAAAGCGGGGAGCTGTTTTTT. Amino acid sequence: CASSRTESGELFF.